The next 30 T cell receptor beta chains were all read from a single sample in a study of T cells in Graves' hyperthyroidism and ophthalmopathy. The CDR3 regions of TCR beta were amplified from RNA transcripts. HTBI primers were used for first-round RT-PCR of the TCR CDR3. From the multiplex PCR reads, TCRdb called clonotypes with MiXCR, one entry per CDR3 protein. Here the sample spans roughly 840,000 distinct CDR3 sequences, 35% to 45% being singletons. Sequencing was performed on blood. The receptors stem from a man aged 18 to 35 with Graves' hyperthyroidism.

The chain joins TRBV9 to TRBJ2-7; TRBD1 aligns across 7 bases. The CDR3 contains 14 residues. After removal of 2 bases from V and 6 bases from J, the junction contained 8 bases not matched to a gene. CDR1 SGDLS and CDR2 YYNGEE come from the germline V gene. CDR3 DNA: TGTGCCAGCAGCGTTACCGACAGGGCGAGCGAGCAGTACTTC. Translation gives CASSVTDRASEQYF.

This clonotype appeared a few times. The chain is built from TRBV7-9 and TRBJ2-2; D not certain. V was trimmed by 4 bases and J by 9 bases, leaving 12 bases between them. From germline, CDR1 is SEHNR and CDR2 FQNEAQ (reference sequence). The CDR3 sequence is 13 residues long. CDR3: CASSSGPGWELFF. CDR3 DNA sequence: TGTGCCAGCAGCTCAGGCCCGGGTTGGGAGCTGTTTTTT.

This clonotype was counted at least ten times. The CDR3 bases are TGTGCCATCAGTGACAGGGGATACGAGCAGTACTTC. It specifies CAISDRGYEQYF. The chain uses TRBV10-3 and TRBJ2-7; D perhaps matches TRBD1 (6 bases). This CDR3 region has 12 residues. In germline, CDR1 is ENHRY, CDR2 SYGVKD. V was pared by 3 bases and J by 4 bases, with 7 bases between.

Only a few counts were recorded for this clonotype. The rearrangement uses TRBV13 and TRBJ2-7; 7 positions match TRBD2. With 0 bases clipped from V and 3 bases from J, the junction kept 2 bases outside the gene matches. The germline gives CDR1 PRHDT, CDR2 FYEKMQ (reference sequence). There are 14 residues in the CDR3. The CDR3: CASSLGREHYEQYF. The CDR3, as DNA: TGTGCCAGCAGCTTAGGGCGGGAGCACTACGAGCAGTACTTC.

This clonotype was recorded many times. The CDR3 loop is CASSEGDGGSQHF. The CDR3 DNA follows: TGTGCCAGCAGTGAGGGGGACGGGGGGTCCCAGCATTTT. The V call is TRBV2, the J call TRBJ1-5; D possibly corresponds to TRBD1 (5 bases). Germline loops: CDR1 SNHLY, CDR2 FYNNEI. The V end was cut by 3 bases, the J end by 11 bases, with 14 bases between. The CDR3 is 13 residues long.

As to this clonotype: This clone may be a read error of a much larger clone one base away. The rearrangement links TRBV2 to TRBJ2-5; D gene unclear. The CDR3 loop spans 14 amino acids. Germline loops: CDR1 SNHLY, CDR2 FYNNEI. Trimming took 6 bases from V and 5 from J, leaving 16 bases between them. The DNA for the CDR3 is TGTGCCAGCAGAGAGGTGTCCCCCCCGGAGACCCAGTACTTC. It translates to CASREVSPPETQYF.

This clonotype appeared a few times. The chain links TRBV6-5 to TRBJ2-7; D possibly corresponds to TRBD1 (6 bases). The CDR3 has 12 amino acids. The V end was cut by 5 bases, the J end by 6 bases, with 11 bases between. Germline assignment: CDR1 MNHEY and CDR2 SVGAGI. The DNA for the CDR3 is TGTGCCAGCAGTCCGGGACATCCCGAGCAGTACTTC. This translates into CASSPGHPEQYF.

The chain combines TRBV7-2 with TRBJ2-2; 10 nucleotides match TRBD2. The CDR3 spans 17 residues. V lost 1 base and J lost 7; bases outside the gene matches: 9. CDR1 is SGHTA and CDR2 is FQGNSA in the germline V gene. The CDR3 DNA reads TGTGCCAGCAGCTTAGGGGTCCAGCGGGGGGGCCTCGGGGAGCTGTTTTTT. It codes for CASSLGVQRGGLGELFF.

This clonotype was found a few times. The rearrangement joins TRBV20-1 to TRBJ2-7; perhaps TRBD2 as D (6 bases). Germline V CDR1 and CDR2: DFQATT, SNEGSKA (reference sequence). This CDR3 spans 16 amino acids. V dropped 0 bases and J dropped 0 bases, with 15 bases sitting between them. CDR3 in amino acids: CSARDTPPTSSYEQYF. The CDR3 bases are TGCAGTGCTAGAGATACGCCCCCGACTAGCTCCTACGAGCAGTACTTC.

Only a few counts were recorded for this clonotype. The chain has TRBV12-3 or TRBV12-4 and TRBJ1-1; a weak D match, TRBD1 (6 bases). With 5 bases removed from V and 11 bases from J, the gap between germline ends came to 12 bases. CDR3 length: 11 residues. CDR3 sequence reads: CASSPSGVAFF. Written as DNA, the CDR3 is TGTGCCAGCAGTCCCTCAGGGGTGGCTTTCTTT.

V is TRBV7-9 and J is TRBJ1-6, with unresolved D. V lost 0 bases and J 13 bases, leaving 13 bases between the germline ends. CDR1 SEHNR and CDR2 FQNEAQ come from the germline V gene (reference sequence). The CDR3 runs 14 residues. The CDR3 nucleotides read TGTGCCAGCAGCTTAGCTGGCGGGAGGGAGCCCCTCCACTTT. Its protein product is CASSLAGGREPLHF.

The rearrangement uses TRBV5-4 and TRBJ2-7, with 9 bases aligning to TRBD2. Per germline, CDR1 SGHNT and CDR2 YYREEE (reference sequence). Trimming at V came to 7 bases and at J to 1 base, leaving 6 bases not matched to a gene. This CDR3 has 14 amino acids. The CDR3: CASQVAGGSYEQYF. CDR3 DNA: TGTGCCAGCCAAGTGGCGGGAGGGTCCTACGAGCAGTACTTC. The entire variable domain, with the rest obtained from reference TRBV5-4 and TRBJ2-7, is as follows: ETGVTQSPTHLIKTRGQQVTLRCSSQSGHNTVSWYQQALGQGPQFIFQYYREEENGRGNFPPRFSGLQFPNYSSELNVNALELDDSALYLCASQVAGGSYEQYFGPGTRLTVT.

This chain joins TRBV29-1 and TRBJ2-7; 7 bases match TRBD1. This CDR3 spans 15 amino acids. V lost 4 bases to trimming and J lost 0 bases; unmatched junction nucleotides: 9. The V gene's germline CDR1 is SQVTM and CDR2 ANQGSEA. CDR3 loop: CSVVTQDRASYEQYF. Written as DNA, the CDR3 is TGCAGCGTTGTCACCCAAGACAGGGCCTCCTACGAGCAGTACTTC.

V is TRBV7-9 and J is TRBJ2-5; possible D gene TRBD2, 6 bases. This CDR3 has 15 amino acids. Germline CDR1 is SEHNR and CDR2 is FQNEAQ (reference sequence). Between the trimmed V and J ends, which lost 3 bases and 4 bases, there was a span of 15 bases. The CDR3, as DNA: TGTGCCAGCAGCTTGGGGCCCGGGGGATCAGAGACCCAGTACTTC. Its translation: CASSLGPGGSETQYF. The full variable domain, completed using reference TRBV7-9 and TRBJ2-5, is DTGVSQNPRHKITKRGQNVTFRCDPISEHNRLYWYRQTLGQGPEFLTYFQNEAQLEKSRLLSDRFSAERPKGSFSTLEIQRTEQGDSAMYLCASSLGPGGSETQYFGPGTRLLVL.

The V and J genes are TRBV20-1 and TRBJ1-1; tentative D call: TRBD1 (6 bases). The CDR3 sequence is 14 residues long. Per the germline V gene, CDR1 is DFQATT and CDR2 is SNEGSKA (reference sequence). V gave up 1 base and J gave up 4 bases, with 13 bases separating them. CDR3 sequence (DNA): TGCAGTGCTAGAGGGGCAGGGGTTTCCACTGAAGCTTTCTTT. This codes for CSARGAGVSTEAFF.

Only a few counts were recorded for this clonotype. The genes are TRBV9 and TRBJ2-7; D is undetermined. This CDR3 has 16 residues. Germline lookup yields CDR1 SGDLS and CDR2 YYNGEE. The V and J ends lost 4 bases and 0 bases respectively, with 17 bases between them. This chain's CDR3 is CASSQEDGLSSYEQYF. DNA of the CDR3: TGTGCCAGCAGCCAAGAAGACGGGTTGAGCTCCTACGAGCAGTACTTC.

This clonotype showed up many times. This chain's CDR3 is CSASTGATNEKLFF. DNA of the CDR3: TGCAGTGCTAGTACAGGCGCAACTAATGAAAAACTGTTTTTT. This chain connects TRBV20-1 to TRBJ1-4; weak D call: TRBD1 (5 bases). Germline CDR1 and CDR2: DFQATT and SNEGSKA (reference sequence). Trimming removed 3 bases from V and 0 bases from J, with 8 bases in between. This CDR3 has 14 amino acids.

This clonotype was seen ten or more times. The V gene is TRBV19, the J gene TRBJ1-1; D remains ambiguous. Germline V CDR1 and CDR2: LNHDA, SQIVND (reference sequence). The CDR3 loop spans 13 amino acids. V was cut by 4 bases and J by 1 base, with 7 bases left in between. CDR3 DNA sequence: TGTGCCAGTAGTACGACGGGGAACACTGAAGCTTTCTTT. This translates into CASSTTGNTEAFF. The whole variable domain, filled in from reference TRBV19 and TRBJ1-1, reads DGGITQSPKYLFRKEGQNVTLSCEQNLNHDAMYWYRQDPGQGLRLIYYSQIVNDFQKGDIAEGYSVSREKKESFPLTVTSAQKNPTAFYLCASSTTGNTEAFFGQGTRLTVV.

The CDR3 sequence is CASSLTGAKTVYNQPQHF. DNA of the CDR3: TGTGCCAGCAGCTTAACGGGGGCAAAGACAGTTTACAATCAGCCCCAGCATTTT. The genes are TRBV7-3 and TRBJ1-5; a weak D match, TRBD1 (6 bases). Germline values: CDR1 SGHTA, CDR2 FQGTGA. V gave up 0 bases and J gave up 3 bases, with 18 bases separating them. This CDR3 contains 18 residues.

This clonotype was seen just once. The V gene is TRBV29-1, the J gene TRBJ1-1; D unclear. The V gene lost 3 bases and the J gene lost 4 bases, with 9 bases spanning the gap. Looked up from germline, CDR1 is SQVTM and CDR2 is ANQGSEA. The CDR3 consists of 12 residues. CDR3 amino acids: CSVDWAGTEAFF. The CDR3 nucleotides read TGCAGCGTTGACTGGGCAGGCACTGAAGCTTTCTTT.

The chain employs TRBV9 and TRBJ2-7; 12 nucleotides line up with TRBD2. The length of the CDR3 is 15 residues. CDR1 is SGDLS and CDR2 is YYNGEE in the germline V gene. Losses at the gene ends were 4 bases for V and 5 bases for J; bases not matched to a gene: 7. The CDR3 DNA reads as TGTGCCAGCAGCCCTAGCGGGAGGGCCTTTGACGAGCAGTACTTC. Protein product: CASSPSGRAFDEQYF.

On this clonotype itself: No DNA is shown, since the ends of the CDR3 on it are uncertain; the CDR3 is the one TCRdb lists. V usage is TRBV7-9 and J usage is TRBJ2-6; the table calls TRBD1, which could not be checked here. Counting both end residues, the CDR3 totals 20 amino acids. Per the germline V gene, CDR1 is SEHNR and CDR2 is FQNEAQ (reference sequence). The CDR3 sequence is CASSLVGGGALVSGANVLAF.

The chain links TRBV4-3 to TRBJ1-1; the D is unclear. The CDR3 is 15 amino acids. V lost 0 bases and J 3 bases, leaving 11 bases between the germline ends. CDR1 LGHNA and CDR2 YSLEER come from the germline V gene. CDR3 nucleotides: TGCGCCAGCAGCCAAGATGTGGGCGGTTACACTGAAGCTTTCTTT. It is translated as CASSQDVGGYTEAFF.

In this sample, this clonotype turned up many times. Written as DNA, the CDR3 is TGTGCCAGCGCGGGAGAGCGAGAGACCCAGTACTTC. Translating gives CASAGERETQYF. The chain couples TRBV12-3 or TRBV12-4 to TRBJ2-5, with TRBD2 matching over 7 bases. V lost 8 bases and J lost 4; bases outside the gene matches: 4. CDR3 size: 12 residues.

This clonotype was seen more than once but under ten times. This chain joins TRBV12-3 or TRBV12-4 and TRBJ1-2; 8 bases align to TRBD1. The V gene end was trimmed by 7 bases and the J gene end by 4 bases; junction bases not matched to a gene: 5. There are 13 residues in the CDR3. The CDR3 reads CASNTDRGYGYTF. In DNA form, the CDR3 reads TGTGCCAGCAATACCGACAGGGGCTATGGCTACACCTTC.

Ten or more counts support this clonotype. The rearrangement links TRBV29-1 to TRBJ1-4; no clear D gene. The V and J ends lost 7 bases and 7 bases respectively, with 10 bases between them. Per the germline V gene, CDR1 is SQVTM and CDR2 is ANQGSEA. The CDR3 loop spans 11 amino acids. In nucleotides, the CDR3 is TGCAGCGCCCGACTTGGTGAAAAACTGTTTTTT. Translated: CSARLGEKLFF.

J is TRBJ2-5 and V is TRBV5-1; D is unclear. CDR1 and CDR2 (germline): SGHRS, YFSETQ. V dropped 0 bases and J dropped 5 bases, with 14 bases sitting between them. CDR3 length equals 15 residues. The CDR3 reads CASSLAGRIGETQYF. Here the CDR3 DNA reads TGCGCCAGCAGCTTGGCCGGGCGGATAGGGGAGACCCAGTACTTC.

There are a few counts of this clonotype. The V gene is TRBV6-6, the J gene TRBJ1-1, with D maybe TRBD1 (5 bases). Germline assignment: CDR1 MNHNY and CDR2 SVGAGI (reference sequence). This CDR3 has 11 residues. Trimming cost V 7 bases and J 11 bases, with 14 bases left between them. CDR3 residues: CASKEEGRAFF. The CDR3 bases are TGTGCCAGCAAAGAGGAGGGGCGGGCTTTCTTT.

This clonotype was detected a few times. The V and J genes are TRBV19 and TRBJ2-7, with no clear D. V was clipped by 5 bases and J by 3 bases, with 11 bases between them. CDR1 is LNHDA, CDR2 SQIVND, per germline (reference sequence). This CDR3 region has 13 residues. CDR3 DNA sequence: TGTGCCAGTAGTTCGGGCCAATTCTACGAGCAGTACTTC. It translates to CASSSGQFYEQYF.

The chain is built from TRBV29-1 and TRBJ1-1, with D hard to call. Trimming took off 4 bases at V and 7 bases at J, with 13 bases between the two ends. Germline CDR1 and CDR2: SQVTM and ANQGSEA. The CDR3 consists of 12 residues. CDR3 nucleotides: TGCAGCGTTGCAGAGACGAAGTATGAAGCTTTCTTT. Translating it yields CSVAETKYEAFF.